A selection of T cell receptor beta chains follows, all from one sample in a study of CD8+ T cells in alopecia areata. Using immunoSEQ multiplex PCR, the repertoire was profiled, and TCRdb retains in-frame clones only, with some absent. The table lists over 95,000 clones, around 38% of them singletons. Sample: CD4+ T cells sorted from blood. The receptor set was obtained from a human donor with alopecia areata. CDR3s include the opening cysteine and the closing phenylalanine or tryptophan. Fields, in order: J gene, V gene, D gene, clone size, CDR3 protein, CDR3 DNA. D genes are given only for firm matches. Where a row states a size, it is once, few, many or the class of an expanded clone; other rows omit it.

TRBJ2-7 | TRBV30 | TRBD2 | few | CAWSLTSAGEQYF | TGTGCCTGGAGTCTGACTAGCGCGGGCGAGCAGTACTTC
TRBJ1-2 | TRBV29-1 | NA | NA | CSVEDRGPTDYGYTF | TGCAGCGTTGAAGATAGAGGACCGACTGACTATGGCTACACCTTC
TRBJ2-3 | TRBV19 | NA | few | CASSWRRSTDTQYF | TGTGCCAGTAGTTGGAGACGAAGCACAGATACGCAGTATTTT
TRBJ2-7 | TRBV28 | NA | NA | CASSLTYEQYF | TGTGCCAGCAGTTTAACCTACGAGCAGTACTTC
TRBJ2-5 | TRBV7-2 | TRBD1 | NA | CASSQTGTQETQYF | TGTGCCAGCAGCCAGACAGGGACACAAGAGACCCAGTACTTC
TRBJ2-7 | TRBV7-2 | TRBD1 | NA | CASSLVQGAREQYF | TGTGCCAGCAGCTTAGTACAGGGGGCGAGGGAGCAGTACTTC
TRBJ1-2 | TRBV5-1 | NA | NA | CASSMDFYGYTF | TGCGCCAGCAGCATGGACTTCTATGGCTACACCTTC
TRBJ2-3 | TRBV7-8 | TRBD1 | few | CASSSQGVWTDTQYF | TGTGCCAGCAGCTCCCAGGGGGTTTGGACAGATACGCAGTATTTT
TRBJ1-1 | TRBV13 | NA | NA | CASSFEGNTEAFF | TGTGCCAGCAGCTTCGAGGGGAACACTGAAGCTTTCTTT
TRBJ2-5 | TRBV15 | NA | NA | CATSRDVIQETQYF | TGTGCCACCAGCAGAGACGTAATCCAAGAGACCCAGTACTTC
TRBJ2-7 | TRBV7-2 | NA | NA | CASSQGAGINYEQYF | TGTGCCAGCAGCCAAGGGGCAGGGATTAACTACGAGCAGTACTTC
TRBJ2-1 | TRBV27 | NA | few | CASSPPWTNSEQFF | TGTGCCAGCAGTCCACCCTGGACTAACAGTGAGCAGTTCTTC
TRBJ2-7 | TRBV29-1 | TRBD1 | few | CSVEYPGTGGYEQYF | TGCAGCGTTGAGTACCCAGGGACAGGGGGCTACGAGCAGTACTTC
TRBJ2-1 | TRBV28 | NA | few | CASSFRGEQFF | TGTGCCAGCAGTTTCAGGGGTGAGCAGTTCTTC
TRBJ2-7 | TRBV10-2 | TRBD2 | NA | CASRSSGHAYEQYF | TGCGCCAGCAGGTCTAGCGGGCACGCCTACGAGCAGTACTTC
TRBJ2-1 | TRBV2 | TRBD2 | NA | CASRGTRPSSYNEQFF | TGTGCCAGCAGGGGGACTAGACCTAGCTCCTACAATGAGCAGTTCTTC
TRBJ2-1 | TRBV7-3 | NA | NA | CASSLTGPGEQFF | TGTGCCAGCAGCTTAACTGGCCCGGGGGAGCAGTTCTTC
TRBJ2-5 | TRBV6-5 | NA | NA | CASSFSQETQYF | TGTGCCAGCAGTTTCAGCCAAGAGACCCAGTACTTC
TRBJ2-3 | TRBV29-1 | NA | few | CSVEVFALVRDTQYF | TGCAGCGTTGAAGTGTTTGCTCTAGTAAGAGATACGCAGTATTTT
TRBJ2-1 | TRBV5-1 | TRBD1 | NA | CASSLGGTGPYNEQFF | TGCGCCAGCAGCTTGGGAGGGACAGGGCCTTACAATGAGCAGTTCTTC
TRBJ2-5 | TRBV7-2 | NA | few | CASSLDRRETQYF | TGTGCCAGCAGCTTAGACAGGCGGGAGACCCAGTACTTC
TRBJ2-1 | TRBV29-1 | NA | few | CSVEAAQGPTYNEQFF | TGCAGCGTTGAAGCCGCCCAGGGGCCGACTTACAATGAGCAGTTCTTC
TRBJ2-5 | TRBV2 | TRBD2 | NA | CASIGREWETQYF | TGTGCCAGCATTGGGCGGGAGTGGGAGACCCAGTACTTC
TRBJ2-7 | TRBV4-2 | NA | NA | CASSQEVGSSYEQYF | TGTGCCAGCAGCCAGGAGGTGGGCAGCTCCTACGAGCAGTACTTC
TRBJ2-5 | TRBV5-1 | TRBD2 | few | CASFLGTSGKETQYF | TGCGCCAGCTTTCTTGGGACTAGCGGGAAGGAGACCCAGTACTTC
TRBJ2-3 | TRBV30 | NA | NA | CAWSAGGRLSTDTQYF | TGTGCCTGGAGTGCCGGGGGGCGGCTCAGCACAGATACGCAGTATTTT
TRBJ2-1 | TRBV30 | TRBD2 | few | CAWSRGLAFNEQFF | TGTGCCTGGAGTCGGGGACTAGCGTTCAATGAGCAGTTCTTC
TRBJ2-7 | TRBV5-1 | NA | NA | CASSFSTAASYEQYF | TGCGCCAGCAGCTTCTCGACAGCCGCTTCCTACGAGCAGTACTTC
TRBJ2-3 | TRBV11-2 | NA | NA | CASRSTGYTQYF | TGTGCCAGCAGAAGCACAGGGTATACGCAGTATTTT
TRBJ1-1 | TRBV20-1 | NA | NA | CSASGQPEAFF | TGCAGTGCCTCAGGACAGCCTGAAGCTTTCTTT
TRBJ2-5 | TRBV27 | NA | NA | CASSPVLRETQYF | TGTGCCAGCAGTCCTGTATTACGAGAGACCCAGTACTTC
TRBJ2-1 | TRBV7-2 | TRBD2 | NA | CASSTRTRGSYNEQFF | TGTGCCAGCAGCACCCGGACTAGGGGCTCCTACAATGAGCAGTTCTTC
TRBJ2-1 | TRBV7-8 | TRBD2 | few | CATHRRRGGTYNEQFF | TGTGCCACCCACCGAAGGCGGGGGGGGACCTACAATGAGCAGTTCTTC
TRBJ1-1 | TRBV25-1 | NA | once | CASSDRALGKAEAFF | TGTGCCAGCAGTGACAGGGCCCTCGGGAAGGCTGAAGCTTTCTTT
TRBJ2-1 | TRBV28 | TRBD2 | NA | CASSSLAGGPNEQFF | TGTGCCAGCAGTTCTCTAGCGGGGGGGCCCAATGAGCAGTTCTTC
TRBJ2-3 | TRBV20-1 | NA | few | CSAKSADTQYF | TGCAGTGCGAAAAGTGCAGATACGCAGTATTTT
TRBJ2-5 | TRBV7-2 | NA | NA | CASSSQETQYF | TGTGCCAGCAGCTCTCAAGAGACCCAGTACTTC
TRBJ1-1 | TRBV7-9 | TRBD1 | NA | CASSSTGLVTEAFF | TGTGCCAGCAGCTCGACAGGGTTAGTCACTGAAGCTTTCTTT
TRBJ1-1 | TRBV29-1 | NA | NA | CSVSRAGTEAFF | TGCAGCGTTTCTAGGGCGGGCACTGAAGCTTTCTTT
TRBJ1-2 | TRBV30 | TRBD1 | NA | CAWSNRGLYGYTF | TGTGCCTGGAGTAACAGGGGCCTCTATGGCTACACCTTC
TRBJ2-1 | TRBV7-9 | NA | few | CASSPKGGSGNEQFF | TGTGCCAGCAGCCCAAAGGGGGGGAGCGGCAATGAGCAGTTCTTC